Listed below are T cell receptor beta chains from one sample, sequenced in a study of T cell changes during pregnancy in multiple sclerosis. Data came from immunoSEQ multiplex PCR; TCRdb stores just in-frame clones and leaves some out. This repertoire shows around 34,000 clones, 90% found once; its top ten account for roughly a tenth. Sequenced material: CD8+ T cells from peripheral blood mononuclear cells, taken before pregnancy. The source of these receptors is a female donor with multiple sclerosis, enrolled in a pregnancy study. Both conserved end residues are part of each CDR3. D genes are given only for firm matches. Only part of the rows carry a size: once, few, many, or a class if the clone is expanded.

abundance	v_gene	j_gene	d_gene	CDR3aa	CDR3nt
medium-sized	TRBV27	TRBJ1-5	-	CASSFKGGYGNQPQHF	TGTGCCAGCAGTTTTAAGGGGGGGTATGGCAATCAGCCCCAGCATTTT
-	TRBV5-6	TRBJ1-5	-	CASSLGRGEPQHF	TGTGCCAGCAGCTTGGGCCGGGGGGAGCCCCAGCATTTT
once	TRBV5-4	TRBJ1-4	TRBD1	CASSSGQGATNEKLFF	TGTGCCAGCAGCTCGGGACAGGGAGCCACTAATGAAAAACTGTTTTTT
once	TRBV27	TRBJ1-2	-	CASSSEINYGYTF	TGTGCCAGCAGCTCCGAGATAAACTATGGCTACACCTTC
-	TRBV27	TRBJ2-3	TRBD2	CASSLVSGLGTDTQYF	TGTGCCAGCAGTTTAGTGTCTGGACTAGGGACAGATACGCAGTATTTT
-	TRBV4-1	TRBJ2-1	TRBD1	CASSQPGRQGWFYNEQFF	TGCGCCAGCAGCCAACCCGGCCGACAGGGTTGGTTCTACAATGAGCAGTTCTTC
-	TRBV9	TRBJ2-1	-	CASTAGQVSYNEQFF	TGTGCCAGCACGGCGGGCCAGGTCTCCTACAATGAGCAGTTCTTC
-	TRBV4-1	TRBJ1-1	-	CASSQFGEKTEAFF	TGCGCCAGCAGCCAATTCGGGGAAAAAACTGAAGCTTTCTTT
-	TRBV19	TRBJ1-1	-	CASSIGVGTEAFF	TGTGCCAGTAGTATCGGGGTCGGCACTGAAGCTTTCTTT
few	TRBV7-3	TRBJ2-3	TRBD2	CASSPRPGLAGRTDTQYF	TGTGCCAGCAGCCCCCGCCCGGGACTAGCGGGGCGAACAGATACGCAGTATTTT
-	TRBV4-1	TRBJ1-1	-	CASSQVLGAGWGDTEAFF	TGCGCCAGCAGCCAAGTTTTGGGTGCAGGCTGGGGGGACACTGAAGCTTTCTTT
-	TRBV5-1	TRBJ2-1	TRBD1	CASSFGTGGNEQFF	TGCGCCAGCAGCTTTGGGACAGGGGGCAATGAGCAGTTCTTC
-	TRBV11-2	TRBJ1-5	-	CASSLEGSNQPQHF	TGTGCCAGCAGCTTAGAGGGCAGCAATCAGCCCCAGCATTTT
-	TRBV29-1	TRBJ2-7	TRBD2	CSVEGLAGDYEQYF	TGCAGCGTTGAAGGGCTAGCGGGAGATTACGAGCAGTACTTC
-	TRBV2	TRBJ1-2	TRBD1	CASSDSFGTGLISYTF	TGTGCCAGCAGTGACAGTTTTGGGACAGGGTTAATAAGCTACACCTTC
once	TRBV18	TRBJ2-1	-	CASSPLGGGLEQFF	TGTGCCAGCTCACCTCTAGGGGGGGGGCTTGAGCAGTTCTTC
-	TRBV6-4	TRBJ2-2	TRBD1	CASSAAGGTGELFF	TGTGCCAGCAGTGCTGCAGGGGGCACCGGGGAGCTGTTTTTT
-	TRBV7-9	TRBJ2-7	-	CASSLVGSPYEQYF	TGTGCCAGCAGCTTAGTCGGTAGCCCCTACGAGCAGTACTTC
-	TRBV27	TRBJ2-1	-	CASSLSAGDTYNEQFF	TGTGCCAGCAGTTTATCGGCAGGGGATACCTACAATGAGCAGTTCTTC
once	TRBV6-5	TRBJ2-2	-	CASSYSTRGVGGELFF	TGTGCCAGCAGTTACTCGACCAGGGGGGTTGGCGGGGAGCTGTTTTTT
-	TRBV19	TRBJ1-3	-	CASSMLSADSSGNTIYF	TGTGCCAGTAGTATGCTTTCGGCAGACTCCTCTGGAAACACCATATATTTT
-	TRBV5-1	TRBJ2-4	TRBD1	CASSLDPTGLLAKNIQYF	TGCGCCAGCAGCCTGGATCCGACAGGGCTTCTAGCCAAAAACATTCAGTACTTC
-	TRBV9	TRBJ2-1	-	CASSVWLARLDEQFF	TGTGCCAGCAGCGTATGGCTAGCGAGGCTCGATGAGCAGTTCTTC
-	TRBV6-5	TRBJ2-7	-	CASSYDRTYEQYF	TGTGCCAGCAGTTATGACAGGACCTACGAGCAGTACTTC
-	TRBV10-2	TRBJ2-7	-	CASSEVPQIFYEQYF	TGCGCCAGCAGTGAGGTTCCGCAGATCTTCTACGAGCAGTACTTC
-	TRBV5-1	TRBJ1-1	-	CASSLDPLGTEAFF	TGCGCCAGCAGCTTGGACCCCCTAGGCACTGAAGCTTTCTTT
-	TRBV5-8	TRBJ2-1	-	CASSFVQGLSYEQFF	TGTGCCAGCAGCTTTGTCCAGGGCCTTAGCTATGAGCAGTTCTTC
few	TRBV6-4	TRBJ2-2	-	CASSDRPSTGELFF	TGTGCCAGCAGTGATCGGCCTAGCACCGGGGAGCTGTTTTTT
-	TRBV29-1	TRBJ2-3	-	CSVEIPYPGHYQETDTQYF	TGCAGCGTTGAGATCCCTTATCCGGGACACTACCAAGAAACAGATACGCAGTATTTT
-	TRBV20-1	TRBJ2-3	-	CSATTDTQYF	TGCAGTGCTACTACAGATACGCAGTATTTT
medium-sized	TRBV7-8	TRBJ2-7	TRBD2	CASSPGLAGGLNSYEQYF	TGTGCCAGCAGCCCGGGACTAGCGGGGGGCCTTAACTCCTACGAGCAGTACTTC
-	TRBV30	TRBJ2-1	TRBD2	CAWSGLGTINEQFF	TGTGCCTGGAGTGGGCTTGGGACTATCAATGAGCAGTTCTTC
few	TRBV10-2	TRBJ1-2	-	CASSEAGPYGYTF	TGCGCCAGCAGTGAGGCAGGCCCCTATGGCTACACCTTC
-	TRBV4-3	TRBJ1-1	TRBD1	CASSQGTGENTEAFF	TGCGCCAGTAGCCAAGGCACAGGGGAGAACACTGAAGCTTTCTTT
-	TRBV5-6	TRBJ2-3	-	CASSSTLRDSTDTQYF	TGTGCCAGCAGCAGCACACTCAGGGATAGCACAGATACGCAGTATTTT
-	TRBV7-3	TRBJ2-7	-	CASSFQGGGGGEQYF	TGTGCCAGCAGCTTTCAGGGGGGTGGAGGAGGCGAGCAGTACTTC
few	TRBV5-1	TRBJ2-7	TRBD1	CASSLTMDRFYEQYF	TGCGCCAGCAGCTTGACCATGGACAGGTTCTACGAGCAGTACTTC
-	TRBV6-6	TRBJ1-2	-	CASSYDRGAGGYTF	TGTGCCAGCAGTTACGATAGGGGCGCCGGTGGCTACACCTTC
-	TRBV4-3	TRBJ1-1	-	CASSQLQGVTEAFF	TGCGCCAGCAGCCAATTACAGGGTGTCACTGAAGCTTTCTTT
-	TRBV5-8	TRBJ1-1	TRBD1	CASNGGTGVNTEAFF	TGTGCCAGCAACGGGGGGACAGGGGTTAACACTGAAGCTTTCTTT
-	TRBV7-7	TRBJ2-1	TRBD1	CASSLVGQGADEQFF	TGTGCCAGCAGCTTAGTAGGACAGGGGGCAGATGAGCAGTTCTTC
-	TRBV4-1	TRBJ1-2	-	CASSQETQGPKNYGYTF	TGCGCCAGCAGCCAAGAAACACAGGGCCCCAAGAACTATGGCTACACCTTC